The clone carrying this T cell receptor beta chain was counted only a few times. Only in-frame clones appear in the TCRdb table, and some are missing; sequencing was by immunoSEQ multiplex PCR. The sample includes about 120,000 clones, just under 90% of them seen just once. The data were taken from a study of control samples from healthy donors and cancer patients. Germline lookup yields CDR1 MNHNY and CDR2 SVGAGI (reference sequence). The length of the CDR3 is 14 residues. Trimming took 2 bases from V and 0 from J, leaving 7 bases between them. The chain carries TRBV6-6 and TRBJ1-1, with unresolved D. The clonotype was recovered from a man aged 30 to 45 in good health. Sample: blood. CDR3 nucleotide sequence: TGTGCCAGCAGTTACGCATTCATGAACACTGAAGCTTTCTTT. Residues: CASSYAFMNTEAFF.